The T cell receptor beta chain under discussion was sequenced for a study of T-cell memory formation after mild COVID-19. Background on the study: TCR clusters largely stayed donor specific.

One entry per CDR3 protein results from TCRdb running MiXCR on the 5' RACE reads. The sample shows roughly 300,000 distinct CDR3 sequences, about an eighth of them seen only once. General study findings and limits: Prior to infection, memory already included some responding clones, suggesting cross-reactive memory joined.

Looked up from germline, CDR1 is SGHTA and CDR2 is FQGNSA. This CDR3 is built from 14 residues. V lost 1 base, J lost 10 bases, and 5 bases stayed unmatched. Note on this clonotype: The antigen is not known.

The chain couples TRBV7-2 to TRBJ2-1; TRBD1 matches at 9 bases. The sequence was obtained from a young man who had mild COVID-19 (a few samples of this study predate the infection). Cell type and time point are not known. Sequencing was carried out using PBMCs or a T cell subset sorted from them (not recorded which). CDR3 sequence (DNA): TGTGCCAGCAGCTTAGAAGGGACAGGGAACGAGCAGTTCTTC. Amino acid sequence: CASSLEGTGNEQFF. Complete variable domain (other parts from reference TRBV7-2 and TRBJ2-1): GAGVSQSPSNKVTEKGKDVELRCDPISGHTALYWYRQSLGQGLEFLIYFQGNSAPDKSGLPSDRFSAERTGGSVSTLTIQRTQQEDSAVYLCASSLEGTGNEQFFGPGTRLTVL.